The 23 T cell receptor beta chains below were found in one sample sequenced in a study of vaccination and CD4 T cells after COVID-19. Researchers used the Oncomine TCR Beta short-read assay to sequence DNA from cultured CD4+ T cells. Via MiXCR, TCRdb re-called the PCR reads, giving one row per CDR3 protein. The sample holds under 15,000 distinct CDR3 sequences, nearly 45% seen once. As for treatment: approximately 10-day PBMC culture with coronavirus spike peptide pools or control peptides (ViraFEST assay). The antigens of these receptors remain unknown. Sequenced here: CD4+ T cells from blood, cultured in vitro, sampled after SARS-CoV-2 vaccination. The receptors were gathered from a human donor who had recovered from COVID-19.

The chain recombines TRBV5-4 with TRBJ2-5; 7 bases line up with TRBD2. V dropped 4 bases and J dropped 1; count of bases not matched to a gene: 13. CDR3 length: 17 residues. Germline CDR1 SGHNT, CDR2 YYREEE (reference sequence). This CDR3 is CASSVGAGEVGQETQYF. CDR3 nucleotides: TGTGCCAGCAGCGTAGGGGCGGGAGAGGTGGGCCAAGAGACCCAGTACTTC.

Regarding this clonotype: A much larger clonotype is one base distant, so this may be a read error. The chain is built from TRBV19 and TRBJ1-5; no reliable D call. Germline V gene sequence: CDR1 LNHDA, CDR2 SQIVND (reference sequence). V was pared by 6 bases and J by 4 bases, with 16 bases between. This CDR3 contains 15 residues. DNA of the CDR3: TGTGCCAGTAGCCCGGGCAACCTGGGGAATCAGCCCCAGCATTTT. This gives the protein CASSPGNLGNQPQHF.

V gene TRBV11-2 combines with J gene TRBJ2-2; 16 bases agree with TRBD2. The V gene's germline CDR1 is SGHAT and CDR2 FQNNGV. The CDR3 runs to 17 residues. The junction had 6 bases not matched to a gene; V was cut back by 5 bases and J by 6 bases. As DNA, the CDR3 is TGTGCCAGCAGCCCGCCGGGACTAGCGGGAGGGTCCGGGGAGCTGTTTTTT. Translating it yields CASSPPGLAGGSGELFF.

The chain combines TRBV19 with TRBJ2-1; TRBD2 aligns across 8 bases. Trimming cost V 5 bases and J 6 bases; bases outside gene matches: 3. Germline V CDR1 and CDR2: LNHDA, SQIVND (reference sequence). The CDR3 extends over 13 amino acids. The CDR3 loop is CASSSGRGNEQFF. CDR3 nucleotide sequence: TGTGCCAGTAGTTCCGGGAGGGGCAATGAGCAGTTCTTC.

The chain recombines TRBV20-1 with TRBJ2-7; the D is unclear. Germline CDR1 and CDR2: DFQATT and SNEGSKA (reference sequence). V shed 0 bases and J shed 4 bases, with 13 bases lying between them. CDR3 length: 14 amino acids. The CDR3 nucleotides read TGCAGTGCTAGAGATCGTAAGGACCGGTACGAGCAGTACTTC. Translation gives CSARDRKDRYEQYF.

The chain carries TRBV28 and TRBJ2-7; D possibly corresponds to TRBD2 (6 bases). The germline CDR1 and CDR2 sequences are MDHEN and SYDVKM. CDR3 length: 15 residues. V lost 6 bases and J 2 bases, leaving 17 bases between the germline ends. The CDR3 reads CASSGFRGIAYEQYF. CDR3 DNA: TGTGCCAGCAGCGGGTTTCGCGGGATCGCCTACGAGCAGTACTTC. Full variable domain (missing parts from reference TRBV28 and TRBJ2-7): DVKVTQSSRYLVKRTGEKVFLECVQDMDHENMFWYRQDPGLGLRLIYFSYDVKMKEKGDIPEGYSVSREKKERFSLILESASTNQTSMYLCASSGFRGIAYEQYFGPGTRLTVT.

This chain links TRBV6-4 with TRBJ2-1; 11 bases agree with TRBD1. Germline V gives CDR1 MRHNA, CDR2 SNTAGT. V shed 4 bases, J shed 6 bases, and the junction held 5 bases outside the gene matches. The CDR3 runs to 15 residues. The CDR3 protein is CASSGGQGEGNEQFF. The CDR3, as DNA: TGTGCCAGCAGTGGGGGACAGGGGGAAGGCAATGAGCAGTTCTTC.

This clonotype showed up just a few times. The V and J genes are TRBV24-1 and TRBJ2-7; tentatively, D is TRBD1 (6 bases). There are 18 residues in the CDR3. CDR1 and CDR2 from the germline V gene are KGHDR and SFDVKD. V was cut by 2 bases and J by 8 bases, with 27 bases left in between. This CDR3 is CATSDSSSWGPGVDKQYF. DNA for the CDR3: TGTGCCACCAGTGATTCATCGAGTTGGGGGCCGGGTGTCGACAAGCAGTACTTC.

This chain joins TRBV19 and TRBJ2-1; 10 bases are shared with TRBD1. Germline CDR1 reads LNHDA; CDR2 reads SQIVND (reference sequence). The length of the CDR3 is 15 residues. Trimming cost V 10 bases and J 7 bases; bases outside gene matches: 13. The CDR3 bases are TGTGCCACCAAAACCCGGAGACAGGGGGCGAATGAGCAGTTCTTC. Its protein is CATKTRRQGANEQFF.

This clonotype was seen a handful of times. The CDR3 bases are TGCAGTGCTAGCAGGGCTAGCGGGAGGTACCCCAGATACGAGCAGTACTTC. Translation gives CSASRASGRYPRYEQYF. The rearrangement uses TRBV20-1 and TRBJ2-7; 11 bases are a match to TRBD2. CDR3 length: 17 amino acids. Trimming at V came to 3 bases and at J to 4 bases, leaving 14 bases not matched to a gene. Germline lookup yields CDR1 DFQATT and CDR2 SNEGSKA (reference sequence).

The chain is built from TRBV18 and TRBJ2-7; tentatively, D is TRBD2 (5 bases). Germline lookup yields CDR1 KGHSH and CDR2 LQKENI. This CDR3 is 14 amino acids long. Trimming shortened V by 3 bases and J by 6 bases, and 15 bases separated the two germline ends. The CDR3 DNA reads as TGTGCCAGCTCACCGTCAGATTCGAGGGTCGAGCAGTACTTC. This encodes CASSPSDSRVEQYF. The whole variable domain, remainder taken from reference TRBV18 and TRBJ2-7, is NAGVMQNPRHLVRRRGQEARLRCSPMKGHSHVYWYRQLPEEGLKFMVYLQKENIIDESGMPKERFSAEFPKEGPSILRIQQVVRGDSAAYFCASSPSDSRVEQYFGPGTRLTVT.

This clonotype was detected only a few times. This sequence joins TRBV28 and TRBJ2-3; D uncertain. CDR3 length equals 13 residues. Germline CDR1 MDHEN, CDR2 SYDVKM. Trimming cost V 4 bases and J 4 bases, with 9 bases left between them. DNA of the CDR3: TGTGCCAGCAGTTCTCCGGTGCCAGATACGCAGTATTTT. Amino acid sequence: CASSSPVPDTQYF.

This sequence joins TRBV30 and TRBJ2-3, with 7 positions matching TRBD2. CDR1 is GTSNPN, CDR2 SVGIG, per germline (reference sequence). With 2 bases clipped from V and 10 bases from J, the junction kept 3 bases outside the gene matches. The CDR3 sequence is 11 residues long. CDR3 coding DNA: TGTGCCTGGAGTCGAGCGGGACCGCAGTATTTT. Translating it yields CAWSRAGPQYF. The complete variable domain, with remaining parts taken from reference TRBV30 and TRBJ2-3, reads SQTIHQWPATLVQPVGSPLSLECTVEGTSNPNLYWYRQAAGRGLQLLFYSVGIGQISSEVPQNLSASRPQDRQFILSSKKLLLSDSGFYLCAWSRAGPQYFGPGTRLTVL.

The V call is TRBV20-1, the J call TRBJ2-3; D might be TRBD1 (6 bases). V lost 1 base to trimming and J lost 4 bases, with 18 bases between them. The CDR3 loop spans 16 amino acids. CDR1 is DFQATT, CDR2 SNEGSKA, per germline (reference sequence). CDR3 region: CSARGSWVGAADTQYF. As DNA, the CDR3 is TGCAGTGCTAGAGGATCTTGGGTGGGGGCTGCAGATACGCAGTATTTT.

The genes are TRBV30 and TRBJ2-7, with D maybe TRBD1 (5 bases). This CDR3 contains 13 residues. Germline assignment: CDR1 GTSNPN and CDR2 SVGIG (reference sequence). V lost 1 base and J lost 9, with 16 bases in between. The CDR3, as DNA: TGTGCCTGGAGTGCCCTCGCAGGGTCTTTGCAGTACTTC. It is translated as CAWSALAGSLQYF.

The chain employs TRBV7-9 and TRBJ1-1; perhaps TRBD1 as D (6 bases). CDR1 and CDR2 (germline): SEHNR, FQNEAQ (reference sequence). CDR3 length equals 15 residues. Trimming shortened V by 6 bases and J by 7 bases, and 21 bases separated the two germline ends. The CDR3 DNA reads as TGTGCCAGCAGATTAAAACAGGGATCGAATAATGAAGCTTTCTTT. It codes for CASRLKQGSNNEAFF. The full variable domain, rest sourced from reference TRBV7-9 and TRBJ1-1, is DTGVSQNPRHKITKRGQNVTFRCDPISEHNRLYWYRQTLGQGPEFLTYFQNEAQLEKSRLLSDRFSAERPKGSFSTLEIQRTEQGDSAMYLCASRLKQGSNNEAFFGQGTRLTVV.

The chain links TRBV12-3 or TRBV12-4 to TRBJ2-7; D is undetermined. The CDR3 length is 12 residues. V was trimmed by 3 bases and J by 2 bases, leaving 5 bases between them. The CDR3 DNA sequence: TGTGCCAGCAGTTTGTGGGCCTACGAGCAGTACTTC. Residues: CASSLWAYEQYF.

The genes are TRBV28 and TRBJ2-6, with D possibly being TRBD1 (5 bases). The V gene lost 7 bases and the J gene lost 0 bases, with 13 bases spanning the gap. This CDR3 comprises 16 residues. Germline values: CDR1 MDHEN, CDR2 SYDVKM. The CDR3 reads CASTGLEPSGANVLTF. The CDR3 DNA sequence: TGTGCCAGCACAGGGTTAGAGCCCTCTGGGGCCAACGTCCTGACTTTC.

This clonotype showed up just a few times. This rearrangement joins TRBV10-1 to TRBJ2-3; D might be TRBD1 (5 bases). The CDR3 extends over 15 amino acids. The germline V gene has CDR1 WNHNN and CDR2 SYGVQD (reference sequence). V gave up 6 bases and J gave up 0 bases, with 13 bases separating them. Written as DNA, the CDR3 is TGCGCCAGCAGCCCCCAGGGATTGAGCACAGATACGCAGTATTTT. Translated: CASSPQGLSTDTQYF.

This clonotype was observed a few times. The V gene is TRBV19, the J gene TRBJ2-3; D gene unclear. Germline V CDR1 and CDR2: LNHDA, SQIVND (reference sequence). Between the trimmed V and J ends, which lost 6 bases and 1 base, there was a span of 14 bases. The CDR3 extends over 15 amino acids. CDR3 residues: CASSQIAVGTDTQYF. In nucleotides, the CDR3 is TGTGCCAGTAGCCAGATTGCGGTAGGCACAGATACGCAGTATTTT.

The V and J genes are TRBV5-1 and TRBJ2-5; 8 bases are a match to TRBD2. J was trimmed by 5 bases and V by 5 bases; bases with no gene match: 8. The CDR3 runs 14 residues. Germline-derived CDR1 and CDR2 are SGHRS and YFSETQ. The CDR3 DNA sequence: TGCGCCAGCAGTCCGACGGGAGGGGACGAGACCCAGTACTTC. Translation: CASSPTGGDETQYF. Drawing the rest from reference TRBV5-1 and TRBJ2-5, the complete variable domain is KAGVTQTPRYLIKTRGQQVTLSCSPISGHRSVSWYQQTPGQGLQFLFEYFSETQRNKGNFPGRFSGRQFSNSRSEMNVSTLELGDSALYLCASSPTGGDETQYFGPGTRLLVL.

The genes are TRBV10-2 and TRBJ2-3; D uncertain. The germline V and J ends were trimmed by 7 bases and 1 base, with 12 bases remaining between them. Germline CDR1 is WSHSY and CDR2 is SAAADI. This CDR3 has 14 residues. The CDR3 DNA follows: TGCGCCAGCAAACCAGCCGGAGGCACAGATACGCAGTATTTT. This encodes CASKPAGGTDTQYF.

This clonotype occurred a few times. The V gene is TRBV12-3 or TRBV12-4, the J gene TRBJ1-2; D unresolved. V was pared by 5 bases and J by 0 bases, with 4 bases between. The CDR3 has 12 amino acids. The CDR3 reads CASSNSNYGYTF. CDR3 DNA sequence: TGTGCCAGCAGTAATTCTAACTATGGCTACACCTTC.